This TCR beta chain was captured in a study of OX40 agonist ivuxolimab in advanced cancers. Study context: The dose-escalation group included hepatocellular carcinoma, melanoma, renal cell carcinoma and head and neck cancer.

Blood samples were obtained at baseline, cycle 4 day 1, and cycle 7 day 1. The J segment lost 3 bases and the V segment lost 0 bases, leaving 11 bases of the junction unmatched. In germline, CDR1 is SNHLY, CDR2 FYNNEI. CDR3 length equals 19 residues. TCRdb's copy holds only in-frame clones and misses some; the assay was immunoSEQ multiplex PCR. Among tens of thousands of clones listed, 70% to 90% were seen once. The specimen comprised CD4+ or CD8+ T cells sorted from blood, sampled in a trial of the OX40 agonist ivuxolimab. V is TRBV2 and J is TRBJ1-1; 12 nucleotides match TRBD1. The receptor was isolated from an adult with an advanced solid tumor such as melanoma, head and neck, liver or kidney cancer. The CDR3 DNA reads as TGTGCCAGCAGTGAAGCGCTTCGGGACAGGGGGCGCATGGACACTGAAGCTTTCTTT. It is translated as CASSEALRDRGRMDTEAFF.